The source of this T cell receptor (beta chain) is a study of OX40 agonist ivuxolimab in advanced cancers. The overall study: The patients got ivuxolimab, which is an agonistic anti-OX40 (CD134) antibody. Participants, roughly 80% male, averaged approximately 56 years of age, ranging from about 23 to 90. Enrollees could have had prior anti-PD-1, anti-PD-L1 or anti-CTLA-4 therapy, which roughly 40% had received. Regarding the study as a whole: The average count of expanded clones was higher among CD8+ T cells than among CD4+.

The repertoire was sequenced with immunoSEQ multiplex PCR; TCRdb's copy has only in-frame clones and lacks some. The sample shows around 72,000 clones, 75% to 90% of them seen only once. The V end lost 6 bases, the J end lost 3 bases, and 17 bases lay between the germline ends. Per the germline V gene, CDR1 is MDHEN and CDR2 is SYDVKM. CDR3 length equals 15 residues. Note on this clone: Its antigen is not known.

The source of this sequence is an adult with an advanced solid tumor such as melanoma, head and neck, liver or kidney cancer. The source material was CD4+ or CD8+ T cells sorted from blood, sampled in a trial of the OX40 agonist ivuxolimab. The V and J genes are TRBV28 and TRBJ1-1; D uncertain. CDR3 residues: CASRGRGRADTEAFF. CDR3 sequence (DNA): TGTGCCAGCAGGGGGAGAGGGAGGGCGGACACTGAAGCTTTCTTT.